The 20 T cell receptor beta chains below were found in one sample sequenced in a study of T cells after yellow fever vaccination. TCRdb reanalysed the 5' RACE reads using MiXCR and keeps one entry per CDR3 protein. The sample shows about 310,000 distinct CDR3 sequences, around 4% of them seen only once. The source material was PBMCs, sampled on the day of the yellow fever booster vaccination. The receptors shown here come from a man aged 18-30 years who received the YFV17D yellow fever vaccine.

This clonotype has a count of ten or more. The CDR3 loop is CSARPPRGGTDTQYF. CDR3 sequence (DNA): TGCAGTGCTCGACCGCCACGAGGAGGGACAGATACGCAGTATTTT. V gene TRBV20-1 combines with J gene TRBJ2-3; possibly TRBD2 for D (6 bases). V lost 5 bases, J lost 3 bases, and 18 bases lay in between. Germline values: CDR1 DFQATT, CDR2 SNEGSKA (reference sequence). This CDR3 comprises 15 residues.

There are a few counts of this clonotype. The J gene is TRBJ2-5, the V gene TRBV7-6, with a weak D call TRBD1 (5 bases). Deletions cut 6 bases from V and 7 bases from J, with 18 bases between. The CDR3 covers 14 residues. The germline V gene has CDR1 SGHVS and CDR2 FNYEAQ. The CDR3 sequence is CASSFGRATGTQYF. The CDR3 DNA reads TGTGCCAGCAGTTTTGGACGGGCAACAGGGACCCAGTACTTC.

At least ten counts were recorded for this clonotype. The chain is built from TRBV5-1 and TRBJ1-1; D remains ambiguous. This CDR3 is 14 amino acids long. The germline CDR1 and CDR2 sequences are SGHRS and YFSETQ. Deletions cut 2 bases from V and 5 bases from J, with 13 bases between. CDR3 coding DNA: TGCGCCAGCAGCTTAGTGGGAACGAGGACTGAAGCTTTCTTT. As protein: CASSLVGTRTEAFF.

This clonotype was observed at least ten times. The chain recombines TRBV27 with TRBJ2-7, with 7 nucleotides matching TRBD1. Germline loops: CDR1 MNHEY, CDR2 SMNVEV (reference sequence). V was pared by 5 bases and J by 1 base, with 5 bases of the junction left unmatched. The CDR3 totals 14 residues. CDR3 DNA: TGTGCCAGCAGTCTCGACAGGGATTCCTACGAGCAGTACGTC. This encodes CASSLDRDSYEQYV.

This clonotype was seen a handful of times. This chain joins TRBV2 and TRBJ2-2; TRBD1 aligns across 9 bases. Unmatched junction bases numbered 10, after V lost 6 bases and J lost 5 bases. The CDR3 extends over 16 amino acids. Germline V gives CDR1 SNHLY, CDR2 FYNNEI. CDR3 DNA: TGTGCCAGCAGACTCCGGGACAGGGTATTGACCGGGGAGCTGTTTTTT. Translating gives CASRLRDRVLTGELFF.

This chain joins TRBV4-2 and TRBJ2-1; no firm D call. Per germline, CDR1 LGHNA and CDR2 YNFKEQ. With 0 bases removed from V and 6 bases from J, the gap between germline ends came to 12 bases. The CDR3 runs to 15 residues. In DNA, the CDR3 is TGTGCCAGCAGCCAAGATTTCCCCTCCCCCAATGAGCAGTTCTTC. This translates into CASSQDFPSPNEQFF.

This clonotype was seen a few times. The V call is TRBV11-2, the J call TRBJ1-4; D uncertain. This CDR3 region has 15 residues. CDR1 and CDR2 from the germline V gene are SGHAT and FQNNGV. V lost 5 bases to trimming and J lost 2 bases, with 12 bases between them. The CDR3 region has the DNA TGTGCCAGCAGCCTCGTGGGGTGGACTAATGAAAAACTGTTTTTT. Translating gives CASSLVGWTNEKLFF.

This clonotype was detected ten times or more. One end of the junction fails to match germline, which may point to a read error. CDR3 protein: CASSPSRGRSDNEQFF. CDR3 coding DNA: TGTGCCAGCAGTCCGAGCAGGGGCCGCTCCGACAATGAGCAGTTCTTC. This rearrangement joins TRBV7-9 to TRBJ2-1, with a weak D call TRBD1 (6 bases). Germline values: CDR1 SEHNR, CDR2 FQNEAQ (reference sequence). The CDR3 is made up of 16 amino acids.

This clonotype was seen many times. The chain joins TRBV4-3 to TRBJ2-1; D possibly uses TRBD1 or TRBD2 (5 bases each). Germline V gene sequence: CDR1 LGHNA, CDR2 YSLEER. Trimming left V 2 bases short and J 8 bases short, with 22 bases between. The CDR3 consists of 17 residues. CDR3 nucleotide sequence: TGCGCCAGCAGCCAACCCCCCCACCCGGGACCTTATGATGAGCAGTTCTTC. Translated, it gives CASSQPPHPGPYDEQFF.

This clonotype was counted a few times. The rearrangement uses TRBV4-3 and TRBJ2-3; tentatively, D is TRBD1 or TRBD2 (5 bases each). The CDR3 length is 12 residues. Germline assignment: CDR1 LGHNA and CDR2 YSLEER. Trimming removed 5 bases at V and 7 bases at J, with 10 bases between. CDR3 DNA: TGCGCCAGCAGCGCCGGGGCGAATACGCAGTATTTT. Its translation is CASSAGANTQYF.

The table lists this clonotype with a few counts. One end of the junction varies from germline; a read error may be responsible. The CDR3 is CASSPPSGGRTEAFF. The DNA for the CDR3 is TGTGCCAGCTCACCACCGTCGGGGGGTCGGACTGAAGCTTTTTTT. The genes are TRBV18 and TRBJ1-1; tentatively, D is TRBD1 (5 bases). The CDR3 is 15 residues long. Germline V gives CDR1 KGHSH, CDR2 LQKENI.

This clonotype was counted only a few times. The chain links TRBV4-1 to TRBJ2-1; the match to TRBD2 covers 8 bases. CDR3 size: 16 residues. Germline CDR1 reads MGHRA; CDR2 reads YSYEKL. J lost 3 bases, V lost 1 base, and 5 bases had no gene match. This CDR3 is CASSQAPGGYYNEQFF. In DNA, the CDR3 is TGCGCCAGCAGCCAAGCCCCGGGGGGGTACTACAATGAGCAGTTCTTC.

This clonotype has at least ten counts. The chain recombines TRBV20-1 with TRBJ2-1, with 7 bases fitting TRBD2. J lost 4 bases, V lost 8 bases, and 5 bases had no gene match. Germline CDR1 reads DFQATT; CDR2 reads SNEGSKA (reference sequence). This CDR3 contains 12 residues. CDR3 loop: CSTGTKYNEQFF. DNA of the CDR3: TGCAGTACCGGGACTAAGTACAATGAGCAGTTCTTC.

This clonotype was seen only a few times. V and J are TRBV25-1 and TRBJ1-1, with TRBD1 matching over 10 bases. Germline lookup yields CDR1 MGHDK and CDR2 SYGVNS. This CDR3 contains 15 residues. The V gene end was trimmed by 6 bases and the J gene end by 3 bases; junction bases not matched to a gene: 7. CDR3 protein: CASRGTGVGDTEAFF. In nucleotides, the CDR3 is TGTGCCAGCAGGGGGACAGGGGTCGGCGACACTGAAGCTTTCTTT.

This clonotype has at least ten counts. The chain uses TRBV24-1 and TRBJ2-3, with D hard to call. V was cut by 4 bases and J by 6 bases, with 7 bases left in between. Germline CDR1 and CDR2: KGHDR and SFDVKD. This CDR3 spans 12 amino acids. The CDR3 region is CATSDPGDTQYF. As DNA, the CDR3 is TGTGCCACCAGTGACCCAGGCGATACGCAGTATTTT.

This clonotype was counted at least ten times. This chain joins TRBV12-3 or TRBV12-4 and TRBJ2-1, with D perhaps TRBD2 (6 bases). Trimming removed 7 bases at V and 15 bases at J, with 19 bases between. This CDR3 spans 12 amino acids. DNA for the CDR3: TGTGCCAGCACCAGAACCGGGAGCACCTTGTTCTTC. Its protein is CASTRTGSTLFF.

This clonotype has ten or more counts. The J gene is TRBJ2-5, the V gene TRBV11-1, with TRBD2 matching over 7 bases. The CDR3 is 15 residues long. J was trimmed by 2 bases and V by 3 bases; bases with no gene match: 6. The germline CDR1 and CDR2 sequences are SGHAT and FQDESV (reference sequence). CDR3 region: CASSLWGTTQETQYF. The CDR3 region has the DNA TGTGCCAGCAGCTTGTGGGGGACTACTCAAGAGACCCAGTACTTC.

The chain has TRBV28 and TRBJ1-1; 7 bases are a match to TRBD1. With 2 bases clipped from V and 1 base from J, the junction kept 7 bases outside the gene matches. The CDR3 loop spans 16 amino acids. Germline V gene lookup returns CDR1 MDHEN and CDR2 SYDVKM. The CDR3 nucleotides are TGTGCCAGCAGTTTAGGGACAGACGCGGGGAACACTGAAGCTTTCTTT. Its translation: CASSLGTDAGNTEAFF. Using reference TRBV28 and TRBJ1-1 for the parts outside the CDR3, the full variable domain is DVKVTQSSRYLVKRTGEKVFLECVQDMDHENMFWYRQDPGLGLRLIYFSYDVKMKEKGDIPEGYSVSREKKERFSLILESASTNQTSMYLCASSLGTDAGNTEAFFGQGTRLTVV.

The chain links TRBV20-1 to TRBJ2-3; D might be TRBD1 (6 bases). This CDR3 has 16 residues. Germline V CDR1 and CDR2: DFQATT, SNEGSKA (reference sequence). V was pared by 5 bases and J by 3 bases, with 21 bases between. CDR3 DNA: TGCAGTGCTTATAACTGGGGGCCAGAGGGGACAGATACGCAGTATTTT. Amino acid sequence: CSAYNWGPEGTDTQYF.

The sample holds a few counts of this clonotype. This rearrangement joins TRBV27 to TRBJ1-4; D is possibly TRBD1 (5 bases). Germline assignment: CDR1 MNHEY and CDR2 SMNVEV (reference sequence). V was pared by 3 bases and J by 8 bases, with 16 bases between. This CDR3 has 15 amino acids. CDR3 DNA sequence: TGTGCCAGCAGTTTTACCGGGACCCTCCCCGAAAAACTGTTTTTT. Amino acids: CASSFTGTLPEKLFF.